This T cell receptor (beta chain) derives from a study of CD8 T cells in ankylosing spondylitis. General observations from the study: What appeared characteristic of ankylosing spondylitis blood was a TCR beta motif of several highly homologous variants. Disease-associated clones were reportedly significantly overrepresented in matched ankylosing spondylitis synovial fluid.

Researchers built TCR beta libraries using quantitative 5'-RACE with molecular barcodes. Via MiXCR, TCRdb re-called the 5' RACE reads, giving one row per CDR3 protein. The sample consists of about 330,000 distinct CDR3 sequences, less than 9.5% of them appearing once. This clonotype was observed a handful of times. Its antigen remains unidentified. V gave up 6 bases and J gave up 5 bases; unmatched junction bases: 7. Germline V gene data show CDR1 as SQVTM and CDR2 as ANQGSEA. The CDR3 consists of 12 residues. The clonotype originates from a male donor with ankylosing spondylitis. Sequencing input: blood, either unsorted or a sorted T cell fraction (not recorded which). The chain joins TRBV29-1 to TRBJ2-7; 7 bases agree with TRBD1. The CDR3 DNA reads as TGCAGCGTCTACAGGGGATCAAACGAGCAGTACTTC. Translated, it gives CSVYRGSNEQYF.